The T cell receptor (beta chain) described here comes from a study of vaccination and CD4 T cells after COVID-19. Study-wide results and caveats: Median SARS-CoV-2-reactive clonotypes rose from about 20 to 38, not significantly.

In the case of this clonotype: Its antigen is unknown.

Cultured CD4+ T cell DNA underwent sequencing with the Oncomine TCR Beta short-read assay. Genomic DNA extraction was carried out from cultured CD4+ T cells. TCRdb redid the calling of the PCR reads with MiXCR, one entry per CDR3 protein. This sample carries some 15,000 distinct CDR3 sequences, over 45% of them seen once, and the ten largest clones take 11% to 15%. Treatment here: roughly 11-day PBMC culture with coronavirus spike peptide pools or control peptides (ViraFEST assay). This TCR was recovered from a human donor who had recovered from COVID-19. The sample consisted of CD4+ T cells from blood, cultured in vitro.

Here the CDR3 DNA reads TGTGCCAGCAGCTTAAACAGGGCTGAAGCTTTCTTT. Its protein is CASSLNRAEAFF. The chain combines TRBV11-2 with TRBJ1-1; D may be TRBD1 (6 bases). There are 12 residues in the CDR3. Germline values: CDR1 SGHAT, CDR2 FQNNGV. Trimming took off 2 bases at V and 6 bases at J, with 7 bases between the two ends.